These T cell receptor beta chains were read from a single sample in a study of graft-versus-host responses after intestinal transplantation. Their antigens remain unidentified. The protocol was immunoSEQ multiplex PCR, while the TCRdb copy is restricted to in-frame clones and leaves out a portion. The profile shows about 110,000 clones, approximately 90% of them singletons. Sample: unstimulated CD4+ T cells sorted from spleen or lymph node cells, taken before transplant. These receptors were obtained from a human donor who was the organ donor for an intestinal transplant. Both conserved end residues are part of each CDR3. D genes are given only for firm matches. Expanded clones get a size class; other rows say once, few or many, or leave the size out.

CDR3 length,J gene,D gene,V gene,clone size,CDR3 DNA,CDR3 protein
10,TRBJ2-7,TRBD2,TRBV6-8,NA,TGTTGCCGGGAGGAATACGAGCAGTACTTC,CCREEYEQYF
13,TRBJ2-1,NA,TRBV7-9,NA,TGTGCCAGCAGCTTAGTAATAGCTATTGAGCAGTTCTTC,CASSLVIAIEQFF
14,TRBJ2-1,NA,TRBV6-1,NA,TGTGCCAGCTCCAAGGGGGTCCGTTACAATGAGCAGTTCTTC,CASSKGVRYNEQFF
14,TRBJ2-7,NA,TRBV28,NA,TGTGCCAGCAGTTCCGGGGGCACCATTGTCGAGCAGTACTTC,CASSSGGTIVEQYF
13,TRBJ2-7,TRBD1,TRBV15,NA,TGTGCCACCAGCAGAGAACAGGGGTACGAGCAGTACTTC,CATSREQGYEQYF
13,TRBJ2-5,NA,TRBV9,NA,TGTGCCAGCAGCGTCTGGGGAAGGGAGACCCAGTACTTC,CASSVWGRETQYF
18,TRBJ2-6,NA,TRBV7-9,NA,TGTGCCAGCAGCTTAGCGACACAGGGACTCTCTGGGGCCAACGTCCTGACTTTC,CASSLATQGLSGANVLTF
13,TRBJ2-2,NA,TRBV18,NA,TGTGCCAGCTCACCCAGGGGCACCGGGGAGCTGTTTTTT,CASSPRGTGELFF
17,TRBJ2-3,NA,TRBV7-2,NA,TGTGCCAGCAGCTTAAAGGCCCAGCGGTTAAGCACAGATACGCAGTATTTT,CASSLKAQRLSTDTQYF
16,TRBJ1-2,TRBD1,TRBV15,NA,TGTGCCACCAGCAGAGATTTGACAGGGAATAACTATGGCTACACCTTC,CATSRDLTGNNYGYTF
13,TRBJ1-1,NA,TRBV30,NA,TGTGCCTGGAGTGTAATTAGAGGCACTGAAGCTTTCTTT,CAWSVIRGTEAFF
18,TRBJ2-1,TRBD2,TRBV4-1,NA,TGCGCCAGCAGCCAAGTCATCAGCAAGCGGGAGGGAGGCAATGAGCAGTTCTTC,CASSQVISKREGGNEQFF
13,TRBJ2-1,NA,TRBV18,NA,TGTGCCAGCTCACTTACCCTATCTTATGAGCAGTTCTTC,CASSLTLSYEQFF
13,TRBJ1-5,NA,TRBV27,NA,TGTGCCAGCAGCATCGGTGGCAATCAGCCCCAGCATTTT,CASSIGGNQPQHF
16,TRBJ1-2,TRBD1,TRBV7-3,NA,TGTGCCAGCAGCCCACGGGGGGGACAGTCGGACTATGGCTACACCTTC,CASSPRGGQSDYGYTF
12,TRBJ1-3,NA,TRBV30,NA,TGTGCCTGGAGAAGTTCTGGAAACACCATATATTTT,CAWRSSGNTIYF
14,TRBJ2-2,NA,TRBV29-1,NA,TGCAGCGTTGCGGAGGGGGCGAATACCGGGGAGCTGTTTTTT,CSVAEGANTGELFF
17,TRBJ2-1,TRBD2,TRBV4-1,NA,TGCGCCAGCAGCCAAGAAGACTTAGGACTAGCGGGACGAGAGCAGTTCTTC,CASSQEDLGLAGREQFF
12,TRBJ2-5,NA,TRBV7-2,NA,TGTGCCAGCAGCTCATCCTATAAGACCCAGTACTTC,CASSSSYKTQYF
17,TRBJ2-7,TRBD2,TRBV19,NA,TGTGCCAGTAGTGAGGTCCTAGCGGGATGGCTTTCCTACGAGCAGTACTTC,CASSEVLAGWLSYEQYF
13,TRBJ2-1,NA,TRBV6-5,NA,TGTGCCAGCAGTCTCAGGTCGGAGGGAAGGCAGTTCTTC,CASSLRSEGRQFF
14,TRBJ1-4,TRBD1,TRBV5-1,NA,TGCGCCAGCAGCTCGACAGGGGCAGATGAAAAACTGTTTTTT,CASSSTGADEKLFF
11,TRBJ1-1,NA,TRBV11-2,NA,TGTGCCAGCAGCTTCGGGTTTGGAGCTTTCTTT,CASSFGFGAFF
11,TRBJ2-7,NA,TRBV30,NA,TGTGCCTGGAGTGGCAGGGTCGAGCAGTACTTC,CAWSGRVEQYF
17,TRBJ2-3,TRBD2,TRBV19,once,TGTGCCAGTAGTATAGGGATCTTTGCGGGAGCTAGAGATACGCAGTATTTT,CASSIGIFAGARDTQYF
19,TRBJ2-3,TRBD1,TRBV30,NA,TGTGCCTGGAGTGTCAATTCCGTCGGGACAGTGACTAGCACAGATACGCAGTATTTT,CAWSVNSVGTVTSTDTQYF
12,TRBJ2-7,NA,TRBV29-1,NA,TGCAGCGCCTACATCCTGGGCTTCGAGCAGTACTTC,CSAYILGFEQYF
15,TRBJ1-2,NA,TRBV2,NA,TGTGCCAGCAGTGAAGCAGGGAGGTTTAACTATGGCTACACCTTC,CASSEAGRFNYGYTF
14,TRBJ2-1,NA,TRBV4-1,NA,TGCGCCAGCAGCCAAGATCCAGCTAACAATGAGCAGTTCTTC,CASSQDPANNEQFF
13,TRBJ2-2,NA,TRBV2,NA,TGTGCCAGCAGTGAAATGGCCAGCGGGGAGCTGTTTTTT,CASSEMASGELFF
16,TRBJ2-1,NA,TRBV27,once,TGTGCCAGCAGCTCCTACACGGGTCGGGGTAACAATGAGCAGTTCTTC,CASSSYTGRGNNEQFF
13,TRBJ2-7,NA,TRBV19,NA,TGTGCCACCAGGGACGTACCATCCTACGAGCAGTACTTC,CATRDVPSYEQYF
17,TRBJ2-7,TRBD1,TRBV2,NA,TGTGCCAGCAGTAGGCCCTTACAGGGGGCGCTTTTCTACGAGCAGTACTTC,CASSRPLQGALFYEQYF
14,TRBJ2-3,TRBD2,TRBV29-1,NA,TGCAGCGTTGGACTAGCGGGAGCGGGGGATACGCAGTATTTT,CSVGLAGAGDTQYF
15,TRBJ1-1,NA,TRBV5-6,NA,TGTGCCAGCAGCTTGGTTTCAGCCGGTAACACTGAAGCTTTCTTT,CASSLVSAGNTEAFF
14,TRBJ1-2,TRBD1,TRBV30,NA,TGTGCCTGGGGGGGACAGGGGAGCGTCAAGGGCTACACCTTC,CAWGGQGSVKGYTF
16,TRBJ2-2,TRBD2,TRBV4-2,NA,TGTGCCAGCAGCCAAAATAGCGGGTCGAACACCGGGGAGCTGTTTTTT,CASSQNSGSNTGELFF
11,TRBJ2-7,NA,TRBV6-5,NA,TGTGCCAGCAGGGTATCAATAGAGCAGTACTTC,CASRVSIEQYF
15,TRBJ2-2,NA,TRBV29-1,NA,TGCAGCGTTGGCCCGCGGAATGCGAACACCGGGGAGCTGTTTTTT,CSVGPRNANTGELFF
12,TRBJ2-5,NA,TRBV6-5,NA,TGTGCCAGCAAGGCCGTGGGGGAGACCCAGTACTTC,CASKAVGETQYF
15,TRBJ2-2,NA,TRBV5-4,NA,TGTGCCAGCAGCTTTGAGACTACGAACACCGGGGAGCTGTTTTTT,CASSFETTNTGELFF
11,TRBJ2-5,NA,TRBV6-5,NA,TGTGCCAGCAGATCTTGGGAGACCCAGTACTTC,CASRSWETQYF
10,TRBJ2-7,NA,TRBV20-1,NA,TGCAGTGCCCGTGAAAACGAGCAGTACTTC,CSARENEQYF
17,TRBJ2-7,TRBD2,TRBV28,NA,TGTGCCAGCAGTTTATTCGGTGGGGCAAGCGGGGCCTACGAGCAGTACTTC,CASSLFGGASGAYEQYF
15,TRBJ1-4,NA,TRBV6-1,once,TGTGCCAGCAGACCAGGATGGGGCAATAGGGAAAAACTGTTTTTT,CASRPGWGNREKLFF